One T cell receptor beta chain is described in this entry. Its matching antigen is unknown. CDR3 length: 15 residues. Germline V gives CDR1 LNHNV, CDR2 YYDKDF (reference sequence). Between the trimmed V and J ends, which lost 5 bases and 4 bases, there was a span of 18 bases. Profiling relied on immunoSEQ multiplex PCR, and the TCRdb table lists in-frame clones only, not all of them. The profile covers 90,000 to 120,000 clones, with over 75% appearing a single time and about 0.29% taken by the ten largest. This entry is derived from a study of OX40 agonist ivuxolimab in advanced cancers. Study-level information: Patients were treated with intravenous ivuxolimab, dosed at 0.01 to 10 mg/kg and infused every 2 weeks. Whole-study findings and limits: On average, CD8+ T cells had more expanded clones than CD4+.

The TCR was taken from an adult with an advanced solid tumor such as melanoma, head and neck, liver or kidney cancer. The sequenced sample was CD4+ or CD8+ T cells sorted from blood, obtained in a trial of the OX40 agonist ivuxolimab. V is TRBV15 and J is TRBJ2-7; D could derive from TRBD1 or TRBD2 (7 bases each). This CDR3 is CATSPRGRGLYEQYF. CDR3 nucleotide sequence: TGTGCCACCAGCCCGCGGGGGAGGGGGCTGTACGAGCAGTACTTC. Combining the CDR3 with reference TRBV15 and TRBJ2-7 gives the whole variable domain DAMVIQNPRYQVTQFGKPVTLSCSQTLNHNVMYWYQQKSSQAPKLLFHYYDKDFNNEADTPDNFQSRRPNTSFCFLDIRSPGLGDTAMYLCATSPRGRGLYEQYFGPGTRLTVT.